Presented here are 24 T cell receptor beta chains from one specimen sequenced in a study of identical twins. Each CDR3 protein gets one entry after TCRdb re-called the 5' RACE reads with MiXCR. The sample shows 450,000 or so distinct CDR3 sequences, approximately 15% of them seen only once. These data are also associated with another study on yellow fever vaccine responses in identical twins.

Sequencing used CD4+ T cells sorted from blood. These receptors all come from a young woman in good health.

The sample holds a few counts of this clonotype. The gene calls are TRBV28 and TRBJ2-1; possible D gene TRBD2, 6 bases. The CDR3 is 14 residues long. Deletions cut 9 bases from V and 5 bases from J, with 17 bases between. CDR1 is MDHEN and CDR2 is SYDVKM in the germline V gene. The CDR3 reads CARPSGSVNNEQFF. CDR3 coding DNA: TGTGCCAGGCCCTCCGGGAGCGTGAACAATGAGCAGTTCTTC.

This clonotype came up a few times. The V call is TRBV19, the J call TRBJ2-3, with D possibly called TRBD1 or TRBD2 (6 bases each). The CDR3 loop spans 17 amino acids. From germline, CDR1 is LNHDA and CDR2 SQIVND (reference sequence). Trimming removed 4 bases from V and 2 bases from J, with 19 bases in between. The CDR3 reads CASSTRVRGAHTDTQYF. CDR3 coding DNA: TGTGCCAGTAGTACCCGGGTGAGGGGGGCCCACACAGATACGCAGTATTTT.

This clonotype was detected many times. This chain joins TRBV6-2 or TRBV6-3 and TRBJ1-1; 7 bases line up with TRBD1. CDR3 length equals 12 residues. The V gene end was trimmed by 2 bases and the J gene end by 12 bases; junction bases not matched to a gene: 6. Germline lookup yields CDR1 MNHEY and CDR2 SVGEGT. The CDR3 here is CASSYRGLSTFF. The CDR3 bases are TGTGCCAGCAGTTACAGGGGGCTGTCGACTTTCTTT.

This CDR3 is CASSGTERDYGYTF. The CDR3 DNA is TGTGCCAGCAGTGGGACAGAAAGGGACTATGGCTACACCTTC. V is TRBV28 and J is TRBJ1-2; 7 bases agree with TRBD1. V was pared by 5 bases and J by 3 bases, with 6 bases of the junction left unmatched. The CDR3 totals 14 residues. Germline V lookup: CDR1 MDHEN, CDR2 SYDVKM.

Only a few counts were recorded for this clonotype. The chain couples TRBV29-1 to TRBJ1-5; 7 bases agree with TRBD1. This CDR3 contains 12 residues. CDR1 is SQVTM and CDR2 is ANQGSEA in the germline V gene. V was clipped by 6 bases and J by 6 bases; unmatched bases: 5. The CDR3 spells CSVAGGGQPQHF. DNA of the CDR3: TGCAGCGTAGCAGGGGGTGGTCAGCCCCAGCATTTT.

This rearrangement joins TRBV2 to TRBJ2-3; D is undetermined. CDR1 and CDR2 from the germline V gene are SNHLY and FYNNEI. The CDR3 loop spans 13 amino acids. The V gene lost 7 bases and the J gene lost 1 base, with 9 bases spanning the gap. The chain's CDR3 is CASIRGRTDTQYF. DNA for the CDR3: TGTGCCAGCATTCGTGGGCGCACAGATACGCAGTATTTT.

V and J are TRBV7-2 and TRBJ2-7; D perhaps matches TRBD2 (5 bases). The germline V and J ends were trimmed by 1 base and 4 bases, with 14 bases remaining between them. This CDR3 region has 15 residues. Germline CDR1 SGHTA, CDR2 FQGNSA. DNA for the CDR3: TGTGCCAGCAGCTTAGGAAGTGGGCTAGCTTACGAGCAGTACTTC. It codes for CASSLGSGLAYEQYF.

This clonotype was seen more than once but under ten times. The gene calls are TRBV24-1 and TRBJ2-5; D call uncertain. V was clipped by 4 bases and J by 3 bases, with 14 bases between them. CDR3 length: 15 amino acids. Germline assignment: CDR1 KGHDR and CDR2 SFDVKD. The CDR3 loop reads CATSDADNAKETQYF. CDR3 coding DNA: TGTGCCACCAGTGACGCTGACAACGCCAAAGAGACCCAGTACTTC.

This clonotype was seen a handful of times. The CDR3: CASSFSGDSAEKLFF. The CDR3 nucleotides are TGTGCCAGCAGCTTCTCGGGGGACAGCGCTGAAAAACTGTTTTTT. The rearrangement uses TRBV7-2 and TRBJ1-4; 7 bases fit TRBD1. Germline trimming cut 3 bases from V and 7 bases from J; bases unmatched to any gene: 8. The CDR3 runs 15 residues. Germline V gene sequence: CDR1 SGHTA, CDR2 FQGNSA.

This clonotype was counted ten times or more. The rearrangement joins TRBV24-1 to TRBJ2-5, with D possibly matching TRBD2 (7 bases). Trimming removed 5 bases from V and 2 bases from J, with 26 bases in between. The CDR3 loop spans 19 amino acids. Germline CDR1 KGHDR, CDR2 SFDVKD. CDR3: CATSGGGDSYADTQETQYF. CDR3 DNA: TGTGCCACCAGTGGGGGGGGCGACTCCTACGCCGACACACAAGAGACCCAGTACTTC.

This sequence joins TRBV12-3 or TRBV12-4 and TRBJ2-1; the match to TRBD2 covers 10 bases. CDR3 length: 18 residues. V was pared by 11 bases and J by 0 bases, with 16 bases of the junction left unmatched. The CDR3, as DNA: TGTGCCTTCAGTTCCCGTAGACTAGCGGGCGCCTCCTACAATGAGCAGTTCTTC. Translating it yields CAFSSRRLAGASYNEQFF.

This clonotype appeared many times. The rearrangement uses TRBV29-1 and TRBJ2-1, with D possibly matching TRBD1 (5 bases). CDR1 is SQVTM and CDR2 is ANQGSEA in the germline V gene. The CDR3 loop spans 12 amino acids. With 7 bases removed from V and 9 bases from J, the gap between germline ends came to 16 bases. The CDR3 nucleotides read TGCAGCGAGTCACTAAGGGGTCGTGAGCAGTTCTTC. The encoded protein is CSESLRGREQFF.

This clonotype has more than one count but fewer than ten. This chain links TRBV27 with TRBJ2-1, with D possibly being TRBD2 (7 bases). The CDR3 loop spans 14 amino acids. V was cut by 5 bases and J by 15 bases, with 23 bases left in between. Germline loops: CDR1 MNHEY, CDR2 SMNVEV (reference sequence). This chain's CDR3 is CASSPLEGGAAWFF. CDR3 nucleotide sequence: TGTGCCAGCAGTCCGTTAGAGGGGGGGGCCGCTTGGTTCTTC.

There are a few counts of this clonotype. The chain employs TRBV2 and TRBJ2-4; D is ambiguous. The CDR3 runs 15 residues. Trimming stripped 4 bases from V and 1 base from J, with 11 bases between. CDR1 SNHLY and CDR2 FYNNEI come from the germline V gene. The CDR3 spells CASSGELAAKNIQYF. CDR3 in DNA: TGTGCCAGCAGTGGAGAATTAGCTGCCAAAAACATTCAGTACTTC. Looking up the rest from reference TRBV2 and TRBJ2-4 gives the full variable domain: EPEVTQTPSHQVTQMGQEVILRCVPISNHLYFYWYRQILGQKVEFLVSFYNNEISEKSEIFDDQFSVERPDGSNFTLKIRSTKLEDSAMYFCASSGELAAKNIQYFGAGTRLSVL.

The rearrangement links TRBV5-1 to TRBJ2-1; 13 bases align to TRBD2. The CDR3 spans 18 residues. The germline V gene has CDR1 SGHRS and CDR2 YFSETQ. The junction had 7 bases not matched to a gene; V was cut back by 4 bases and J by 0 bases. CDR3 DNA: TGCGCCAGCAGCCAGACTAGCGGGGGGATAAGCTCCTACAATGAGCAGTTCTTC. It translates to CASSQTSGGISSYNEQFF.

The sample holds a few counts of this clonotype. This chain links TRBV28 with TRBJ2-7, with D tentatively TRBD1 (6 bases). V was clipped by 6 bases and J by 6 bases, with 18 bases between them. The CDR3 extends over 14 amino acids. In germline, CDR1 is MDHEN, CDR2 SYDVKM. The CDR3 here is CASSLTGKLGEQYF. CDR3 DNA sequence: TGTGCCAGCAGCCTCACAGGGAAATTAGGCGAGCAGTACTTC.

This clonotype was recorded many times. The V call is TRBV10-3, the J call TRBJ2-1; TRBD2 aligns across 8 bases. Germline V gene data show CDR1 as ENHRY and CDR2 as SYGVKD. Losses at the gene ends were 5 bases for V and 12 bases for J; bases not matched to a gene: 9. This CDR3 has 13 residues. This CDR3 reads CAISTDWGLGQFF. CDR3 bases: TGTGCCATCAGTACCGATTGGGGACTAGGGCAGTTCTTC.

Concerning this clonotype itself: A much bigger clone sits one base away, suggesting this may be a read error. This CDR3 is CASGLAAGGPVEQYF. The CDR3 DNA follows: TGTGCCAGCGGTTTAGCTGCGGGAGGGCCTGTGGAGCAGTACTTC. The V gene is TRBV12-3 or TRBV12-4, the J gene TRBJ2-7; 9 bases match TRBD2. CDR3 length equals 15 residues.

This clonotype was observed a handful of times. J is TRBJ2-7 and V is TRBV20-1, with 11 bases identical to TRBD2. The V gene's germline CDR1 is DFQATT and CDR2 SNEGSKA (reference sequence). This CDR3 is 14 amino acids long. V lost 3 bases, J lost 7 bases, and 8 bases stayed unmatched. The CDR3 DNA follows: TGCAGTGCTAGCTCTAGCGGGGGGTTTTGGGAGCAGTACTTC. It encodes CSASSSGGFWEQYF.

This clonotype was recorded a few times. V gene TRBV5-1 combines with J gene TRBJ2-1, with D perhaps given as TRBD1 or TRBD2 (5 bases each). Germline-derived CDR1 and CDR2 are SGHRS and YFSETQ. CDR3 size: 17 residues. With 0 bases removed from V and 3 bases from J, the gap between germline ends came to 16 bases. In DNA form, the CDR3 reads TGCGCCAGCAGCTTGGGTGGGACCCAGAGCCTCTACAATGAGCAGTTCTTC. It encodes CASSLGGTQSLYNEQFF.

This clonotype showed up just a few times. V gene TRBV7-9 combines with J gene TRBJ2-4, with D unresolved. CDR3 length: 14 residues. Per the germline V gene, CDR1 is SEHNR and CDR2 is FQNEAQ (reference sequence). The V and J ends lost 3 bases and 7 bases respectively, with 13 bases between them. The CDR3 spells CASSFEGSSNIQYF. The CDR3 coding sequence is TGTGCCAGCAGCTTTGAAGGGTCTTCGAACATTCAGTACTTC.

The chain combines TRBV20-1 with TRBJ2-5; 7 nucleotides agree with TRBD2. The CDR3 spans 16 residues. Trimming cost V 1 base and J 2 bases; bases outside gene matches: 10. CDR1 is DFQATT, CDR2 SNEGSKA, per germline (reference sequence). The CDR3 protein is CSARGGGKGRQETQYF. CDR3 nucleotides: TGCAGTGCTAGAGGGGGAGGGAAGGGCCGTCAAGAGACCCAGTACTTC.

This clonotype was recorded a few times. The chain joins TRBV12-3 or TRBV12-4 to TRBJ2-4; 7 bases line up with TRBD2. The CDR3 has 15 residues. With V trimmed by 2 bases and J by 1 base, 2 bases remained unmatched. CDR3 in amino acids: CASSLRGGAKNIQYF. DNA of the CDR3: TGTGCCAGCAGTTTACGGGGAGGGGCCAAAAACATTCAGTACTTC.

The table lists this clonotype with many counts. V is TRBV5-1 and J is TRBJ2-7; tentatively, D is TRBD2 (5 bases). Between the trimmed V and J ends, which lost 3 bases and 3 bases, there was a span of 16 bases. This CDR3 has 15 residues. Germline V gene sequence: CDR1 SGHRS, CDR2 YFSETQ. The CDR3 sequence: CASSSTTDFGYEQYF. The DNA of the CDR3 is TGCGCCAGCAGCTCAACTACGGACTTTGGCTACGAGCAGTACTTC.